The TCR beta chain under discussion was sequenced for a study of T cells after posttransplantation cyclophosphamide. Study outcomes and limitations: Later blood repertoires were often dominated by clones from the donor CD8+ memory compartment. Recipient CMV seropositivity and CMV reactivation strongly tracked TRB clonality.

CDR1 and CDR2 (germline): SGHTA, FQGTGA. The CDR3 length is 15 residues. V lost 5 bases, J lost 2 bases, and 14 bases lay in between. Repertoires were generated with immunoSEQ multiplex PCR, while TCRdb's copy carries only in-frame clones and drops some. In the table there are 4,000 to 6,000 clones, around 60% of which are singletons. A word on this clone: Its cognate antigen is unknown.

This TCR was recovered from a woman aged 55 to 70 in good health, CMV-negative, and a related stem cell transplant donor. Material: memory CD8+ T cells sorted from blood. The chain joins TRBV7-3 to TRBJ2-3; possible D gene TRBD1, 5 bases. CDR3 in DNA: TGTGCCAGCAGCGAAGGGGTATACCACACAGATACGCAGTATTTT. It is translated as CASSEGVYHTDTQYF.